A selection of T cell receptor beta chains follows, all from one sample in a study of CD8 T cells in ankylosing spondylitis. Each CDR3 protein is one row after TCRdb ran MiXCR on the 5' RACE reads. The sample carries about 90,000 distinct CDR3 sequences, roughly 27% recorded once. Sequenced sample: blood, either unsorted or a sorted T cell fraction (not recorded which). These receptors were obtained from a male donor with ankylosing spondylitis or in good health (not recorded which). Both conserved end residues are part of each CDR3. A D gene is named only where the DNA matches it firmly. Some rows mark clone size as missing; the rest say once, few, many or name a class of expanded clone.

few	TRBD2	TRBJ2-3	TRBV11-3	TGTGCCAGCAGCCGACGACTAGCGGCCGATACGCAGTATTTT	CASSRRLAADTQYF
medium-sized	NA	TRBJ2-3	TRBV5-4	TGTGCCAGCAGAGGTGGGGCACAAGATACGCAGTATTTT	CASRGGAQDTQYF
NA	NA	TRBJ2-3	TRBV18	TGTGCCAGCTCACCAAGCGGGTATTTT	CASSPSGYF
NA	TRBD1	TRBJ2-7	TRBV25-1	TGTGCCAGCAGTGAACGAAATGAACCGGGACAGCGCTACGAGCAGTACTTC	CASSERNEPGQRYEQYF
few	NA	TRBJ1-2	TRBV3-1	TGTGCCAGCAGCCAAGGGACCCCAATGAGAGGCTACACCTTC	CASSQGTPMRGYTF
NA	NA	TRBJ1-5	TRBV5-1	TGCGCCAGCAGCCTGGCGGACAGTATCAATCAGCCCCAGCATTTT	CASSLADSINQPQHF
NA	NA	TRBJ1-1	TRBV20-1	TGCAGTGCTTCGGGACCGAAGAACACTGAAGCTTTCTTT	CSASGPKNTEAFF
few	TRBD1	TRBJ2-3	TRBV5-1	TGCGCCAGCGGACAGGGGGTCCCCACAGATACGCAGTATTTT	CASGQGVPTDTQYF
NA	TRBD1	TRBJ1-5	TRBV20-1	TGCAGTGCTAGTTGGGACAGGGAGAATCAGCCCCAGCATTTT	CSASWDRENQPQHF
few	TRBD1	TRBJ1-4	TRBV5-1	TGCGCCAGCAGCTCCGACAGGGCGGAAAAACTGTTTTTT	CASSSDRAEKLFF
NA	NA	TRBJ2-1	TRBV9	TGTGCCAGCAGCCCTGTGGGGAACACGGGCCGCTCCTACAATGAGCAGTTCTTC	CASSPVGNTGRSYNEQFF
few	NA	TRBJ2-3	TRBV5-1	TGCGCCAGCAGGGAGTGGTCACGAAGCACAGATACGCAGTATTTT	CASREWSRSTDTQYF
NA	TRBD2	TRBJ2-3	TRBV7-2	TGTGCCAGCAGCTCTAATAGCGGGGGGTATACAGATACGCAGTATTTT	CASSSNSGGYTDTQYF
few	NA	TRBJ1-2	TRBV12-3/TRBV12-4	TGTGCCAGCAGTCCGGGTATCCGCTATGGCTACACCTTC	CASSPGIRYGYTF
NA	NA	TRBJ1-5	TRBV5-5	TGTGCCAGCAGCTTGGGAGGAGGTCAGCCCCAGCATTTT	CASSLGGGQPQHF
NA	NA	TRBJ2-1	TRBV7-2	TGTGCCAGCAGCTTATCCGTTGAGCAGTTCTTC	CASSLSVEQFF
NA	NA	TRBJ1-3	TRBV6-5	TGTGCCAGCAGTTACGGGTCCCCTGGAAACACCATATATTTT	CASSYGSPGNTIYF
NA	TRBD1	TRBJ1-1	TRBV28	TGTGCCAGCAGTCCTCACCACTCAGTGGACAGGGGAACTGAAGCTTTCTTT	CASSPHHSVDRGTEAFF
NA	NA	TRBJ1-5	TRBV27	TGTGCCAGCAGTTTCCTCCGCAATCAGCCCCAGCATTTT	CASSFLRNQPQHF
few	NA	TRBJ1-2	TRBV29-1	TGCAGCGTTGTGAGATTCGGGGATGGCTACACCTTC	CSVVRFGDGYTF
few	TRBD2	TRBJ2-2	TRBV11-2	TGTGCCAGCAGCTCCTCGCCAACTCTAGGGAGGGGTCCCGGGGAGCTGTTTTTT	CASSSSPTLGRGPGELFF
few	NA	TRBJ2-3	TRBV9	TGTGCCAGCAGCGTAGACCTGGGCTCCACAGATACGCAGTATTTT	CASSVDLGSTDTQYF
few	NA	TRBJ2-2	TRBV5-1	TGCGCCAGCAGCTTGGTGGAGGGTACCGGGGAGCTGTTTTTT	CASSLVEGTGELFF
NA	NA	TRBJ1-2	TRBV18	TGTGCCAGCTCACCTCGAGAGGATGGCTACACCTTC	CASSPREDGYTF
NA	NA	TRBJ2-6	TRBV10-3	TGTGCCATCAGTCCGATTCCCTCTGGGGCCAACGTCCTGACTTTC	CAISPIPSGANVLTF